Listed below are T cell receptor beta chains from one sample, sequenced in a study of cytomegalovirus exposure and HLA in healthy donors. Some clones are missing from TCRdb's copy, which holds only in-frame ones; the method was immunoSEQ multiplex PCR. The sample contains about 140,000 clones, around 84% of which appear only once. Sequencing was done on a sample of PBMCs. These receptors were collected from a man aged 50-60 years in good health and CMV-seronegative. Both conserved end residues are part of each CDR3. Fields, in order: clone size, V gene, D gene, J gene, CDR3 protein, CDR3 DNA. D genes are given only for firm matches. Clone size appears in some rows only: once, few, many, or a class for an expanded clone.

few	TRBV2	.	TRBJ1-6	CASRLDSNNSPLHF	TGTGCCAGCAGGCTGGACAGTAACAATTCACCCCTCCACTTT
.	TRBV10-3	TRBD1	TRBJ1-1	CAISEEQGASWNTEAFF	TGTGCCATCAGTGAGGAACAGGGGGCCTCATGGAACACTGAAGCTTTCTTT
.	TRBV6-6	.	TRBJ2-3	CASTPRGSTDTQYF	TGTGCCAGCACCCCTCGGGGGAGCACAGATACGCAGTATTTT
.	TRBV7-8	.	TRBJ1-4	CASSLSRGGEKLFF	TGTGCCAGCAGCTTATCTCGGGGTGGTGAAAAACTGTTTTTT
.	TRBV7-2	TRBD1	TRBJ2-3	CASSLSWTGLSTDTQYF	TGTGCCAGCAGCTTATCCTGGACAGGGCTTAGCACAGATACGCAGTATTTT
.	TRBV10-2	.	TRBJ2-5	CASSGSGKGLETQYF	TGCGCCAGCAGTGGAAGTGGGAAGGGACTAGAGACCCAGTACTTC
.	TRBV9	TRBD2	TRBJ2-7	CASSVGSMGGGPYEQYF	TGTGCCAGCAGCGTAGGCTCAATGGGGGGAGGGCCGTACGAGCAGTACTTC
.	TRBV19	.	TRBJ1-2	CASSRRTERLNGYTF	TGTGCCAGTAGTAGGAGGACGGAGCGACTGAATGGCTACACCTTC
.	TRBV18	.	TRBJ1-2	CASSPTRDYGYTF	TGTGCCAGCTCACCAACCAGGGACTATGGCTACACCTTC
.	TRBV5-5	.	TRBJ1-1	CASSIRDTMNTEAFF	TGTGCCAGCAGCATCCGGGACACAATGAACACTGAAGCTTTCTTT
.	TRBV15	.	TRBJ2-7	CATSPRGAVYEQYF	TGTGCCACCAGCCCCCGGGGGGCAGTCTACGAGCAGTACTTC
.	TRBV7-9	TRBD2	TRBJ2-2	CASSLGASGRSTGELFF	TGTGCCAGCAGCTTAGGGGCTAGCGGTCGGTCCACCGGGGAGCTGTTTTTT
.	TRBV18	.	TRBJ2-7	CASSPQGSHYEQYF	TGTGCCAGCTCACCTCAGGGATCCCACTACGAGCAGTACTTC
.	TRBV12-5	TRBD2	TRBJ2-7	CASGLSGSSYEQYF	TGTGCTAGTGGTCTGAGCGGGAGCTCCTACGAGCAGTACTTC
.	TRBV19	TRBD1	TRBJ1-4	CASSITTGGVNEKLFF	TGTGCCAGTAGTATAACAACAGGGGGTGTAAATGAAAAACTGTTTTTT
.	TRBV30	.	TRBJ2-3	CAWSPTDRDTQYF	TGTGCCTGGAGTCCAACGGACAGAGATACGCAGTATTTT
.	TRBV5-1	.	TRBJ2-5	CASSAGVQETQYF	TGCGCCAGCAGCGCCGGGGTGCAAGAGACCCAGTACTTC
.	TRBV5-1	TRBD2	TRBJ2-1	CASSLSDPLAGHEQFF	TGCGCCAGCAGCTTGTCCGACCCACTAGCGGGGCATGAGCAGTTCTTC
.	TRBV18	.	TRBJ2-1	CASSPPEVAEQFF	TGTGCCAGCTCACCACCTGAGGTTGCTGAGCAGTTCTTC
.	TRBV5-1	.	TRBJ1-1	CASSLDARGLEAFF	TGCGCCAGCAGCTTGGACGCTCGGGGACTTGAAGCTTTCTTT
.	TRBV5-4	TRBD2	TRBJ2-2	CASSRRSAGGPNTGELFF	TGTGCCAGCAGCCGAAGATCTGCGGGAGGGCCAAACACCGGGGAGCTGTTTTTT
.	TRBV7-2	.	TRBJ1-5	CASSLQAGQPQHF	TGTGCCAGCAGCTTACAGGCGGGTCAGCCCCAGCATTTT
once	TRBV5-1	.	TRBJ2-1	CASSLERTYNEQFF	TGCGCCAGCAGCTTAGAGAGGACCTACAATGAGCAGTTCTTC
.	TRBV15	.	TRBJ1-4	CATRARGGPATNEKLFF	TGTGCCACCAGGGCTCGGGGGGGCCCTGCAACTAATGAAAAACTGTTTTTT
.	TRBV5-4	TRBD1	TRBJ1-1	CASSRDRANTEAFF	TGTGCCAGCAGCAGGGACAGGGCGAACACTGAAGCTTTCTTT
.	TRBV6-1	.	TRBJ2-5	CASSQGRGQETQYF	TGTGCCAGCAGCCAGGGGAGGGGGCAAGAGACCCAGTACTTC
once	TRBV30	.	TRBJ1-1	CAWNVRSDTEAFF	TGTGCCTGGAACGTTCGTTCGGACACTGAAGCTTTCTTT
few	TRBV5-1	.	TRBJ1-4	CASSPRGGATNEKLFF	TGCGCCAGCAGCCCTCGAGGGGGGGCAACTAATGAAAAACTGTTTTTT
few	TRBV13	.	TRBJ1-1	CASSLVRQKAFF	TGTGCCAGCAGCTTAGTGAGACAGAAAGCTTTCTTT
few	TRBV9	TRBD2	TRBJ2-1	CASSPPGLAIHEQFF	TGTGCCAGCAGCCCACCGGGACTAGCGATCCATGAGCAGTTCTTC
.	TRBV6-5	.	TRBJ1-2	CASSYSGTIPGYTF	TGTGCCAGCAGTTACTCTGGGACAATCCCTGGCTACACCTTC
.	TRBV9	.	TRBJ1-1	CASSVSEFLGTEAFF	TGTGCCAGCAGCGTTTCAGAATTTCTTGGCACTGAAGCTTTCTTT
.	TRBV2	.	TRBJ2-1	CASSDKRFGDEQFF	TGTGCCAGCAGTGATAAGCGCTTCGGCGATGAGCAGTTCTTC
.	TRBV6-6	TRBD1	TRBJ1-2	CASRTGVDGYTF	TGTGCCAGCAGGACAGGGGTTGATGGCTACACCTTC
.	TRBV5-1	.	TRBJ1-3	CASSFTGSSGNTIYF	TGCGCCAGCAGCTTCACAGGGAGCTCTGGAAACACCATATATTTT
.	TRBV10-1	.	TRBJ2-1	CASSDISQRPSSYNEQFF	TGCGCCAGCAGTGACATCAGTCAGCGGCCAAGCTCCTACAATGAGCAGTTCTTC
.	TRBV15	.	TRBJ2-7	CATSSRALPYEQYF	TGTGCCACCAGCAGCAGGGCTCTACCCTACGAGCAGTACTTC
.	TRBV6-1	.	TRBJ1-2	CASSWTVTDSYGYTF	TGTGCCAGCAGTTGGACGGTGACGGACTCCTATGGCTACACCTTC
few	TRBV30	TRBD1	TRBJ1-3	CACGRGTGNTIYF	TGTGCCTGCGGCAGGGGGACTGGAAACACCATATATTTT
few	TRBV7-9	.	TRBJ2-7	CASSLQGYEQYF	TGTGCCAGCAGCCTTCAGGGGTACGAGCAGTACTTC
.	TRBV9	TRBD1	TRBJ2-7	CASCPGQQSREQYF	TGTGCCAGCTGTCCGGGACAGCAGTCGAGGGAGCAGTACTTC
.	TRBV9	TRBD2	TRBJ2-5	CASSGRGGYRETQYF	TGTGCCAGCAGCGGGCGGGGGGGCTATCGGGAGACCCAGTACTTC
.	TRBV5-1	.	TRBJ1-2	CASSLDGQTPKSYGYTF	TGCGCCAGCAGCTTGGATGGACAAACACCAAAGTCCTATGGCTACACCTTC
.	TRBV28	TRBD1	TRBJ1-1	CASSLYGQGAGDTEAFF	TGTGCCAGCAGTTTATACGGACAGGGGGCGGGGGACACTGAAGCTTTCTTT
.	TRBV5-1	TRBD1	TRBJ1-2	CASSQGTASLNYGYTF	TGCGCCAGCAGCCAAGGGACAGCCTCACTTAACTATGGCTACACCTTC
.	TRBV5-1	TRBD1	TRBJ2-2	CASSSFGTGTLTGELFF	TGCGCCAGCAGCTCCTTTGGGACAGGGACTTTAACCGGGGAGCTGTTTTTT
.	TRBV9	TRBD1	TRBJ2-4	CASSTGQEDIQYF	TGTGCCAGCAGCACCGGACAGGAAGACATTCAGTACTTC
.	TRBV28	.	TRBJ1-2	CATLGGAGGYTF	TGTGCCACCCTAGGGGGGGCCGGCGGCTACACCTTC
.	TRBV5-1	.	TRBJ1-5	CASGLDQGGQPQHF	TGCGCCAGCGGCTTGGACCAGGGCGGTCAGCCCCAGCATTTT
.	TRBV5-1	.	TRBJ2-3	CASRSGQPSTDTQYF	TGCGCCAGCCGCTCGGGACAACCTAGCACAGATACGCAGTATTTT
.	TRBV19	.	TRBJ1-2	CASGTPGDGYTF	TGTGCCAGTGGCACTCCTGGAGATGGCTACACCTTC